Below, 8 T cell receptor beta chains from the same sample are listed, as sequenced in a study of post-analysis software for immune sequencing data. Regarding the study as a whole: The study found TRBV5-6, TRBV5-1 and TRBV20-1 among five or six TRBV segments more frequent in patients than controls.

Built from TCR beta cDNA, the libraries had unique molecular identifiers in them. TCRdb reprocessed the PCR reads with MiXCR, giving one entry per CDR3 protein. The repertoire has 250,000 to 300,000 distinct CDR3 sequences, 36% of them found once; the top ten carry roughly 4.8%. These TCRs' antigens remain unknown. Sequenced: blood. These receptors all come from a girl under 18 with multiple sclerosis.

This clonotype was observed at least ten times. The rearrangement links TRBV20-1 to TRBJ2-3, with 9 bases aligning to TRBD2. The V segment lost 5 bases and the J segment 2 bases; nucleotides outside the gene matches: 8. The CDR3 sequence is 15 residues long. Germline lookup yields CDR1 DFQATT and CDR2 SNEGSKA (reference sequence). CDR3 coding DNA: TGCAGTGCTTACTCTAGCGGGGTGAACACAGATACGCAGTATTTT. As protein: CSAYSSGVNTDTQYF.

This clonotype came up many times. The CDR3 protein is CASSVGNTGNGYTF. The DNA of the CDR3 is TGTGCCAGCAGTGTTGGTAACACGGGAAATGGCTACACCTTC. The gene calls are TRBV28 and TRBJ1-2; unclear D gene. The length of the CDR3 is 14 residues. In germline, CDR1 is MDHEN, CDR2 SYDVKM. Between the trimmed V and J ends, which lost 5 bases and 6 bases, there was a span of 16 bases.

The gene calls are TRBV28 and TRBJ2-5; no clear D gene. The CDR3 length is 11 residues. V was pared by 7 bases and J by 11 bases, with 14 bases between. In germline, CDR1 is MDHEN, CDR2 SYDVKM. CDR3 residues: CASTSMTEQYF. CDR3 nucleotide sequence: TGTGCCAGCACCTCGATGACGGAGCAGTACTTC.

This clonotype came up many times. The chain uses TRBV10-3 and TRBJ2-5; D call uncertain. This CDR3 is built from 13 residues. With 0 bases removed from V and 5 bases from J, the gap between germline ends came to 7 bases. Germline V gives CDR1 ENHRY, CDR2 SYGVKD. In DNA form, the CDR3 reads TGTGCCATCAGTGAGTCGACTCGGGAGACCCAGTACTTC. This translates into CAISESTRETQYF.

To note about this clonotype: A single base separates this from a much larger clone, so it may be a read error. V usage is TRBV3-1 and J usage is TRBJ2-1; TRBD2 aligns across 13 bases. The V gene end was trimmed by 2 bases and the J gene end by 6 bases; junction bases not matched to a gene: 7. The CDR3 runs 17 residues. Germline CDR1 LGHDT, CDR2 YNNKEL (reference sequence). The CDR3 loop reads CASSQSRTSGGRNEQFF. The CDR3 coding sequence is TGTGCCAGCAGCCAATCCCGGACTAGCGGGGGCCGCAATGAGCAGTTCTTC.

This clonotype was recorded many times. The DNA of the CDR3 is TGTGCCAGCAGTCTAATCGCCAACTACGAGCAGTACTTC. Protein product: CASSLIANYEQYF. This sequence joins TRBV7-2 and TRBJ2-7; D remains ambiguous. Per the germline V gene, CDR1 is SGHTA and CDR2 is FQGNSA. The CDR3 runs 13 residues. Trimming cost V 6 bases and J 3 bases, with 12 bases left between them.

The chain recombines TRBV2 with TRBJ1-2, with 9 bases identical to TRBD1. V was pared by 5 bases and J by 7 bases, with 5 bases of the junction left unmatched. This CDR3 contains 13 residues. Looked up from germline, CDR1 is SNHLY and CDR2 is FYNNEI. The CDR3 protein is CASSLRTGAGYTF. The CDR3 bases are TGTGCCAGCAGTCTTAGGACAGGGGCTGGCTACACCTTC. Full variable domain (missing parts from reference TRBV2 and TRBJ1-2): EPEVTQTPSHQVTQMGQEVILRCVPISNHLYFYWYRQILGQKVEFLVSFYNNEISEKSEIFDDQFSVERPDGSNFTLKIRSTKLEDSAMYFCASSLRTGAGYTFGSGTRLTVV.

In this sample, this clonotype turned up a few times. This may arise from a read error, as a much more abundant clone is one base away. The CDR3 coding sequence is TGTGCCAGCAGTGGCCTGACTAGCGGGAGCCCGCAGTATTTT. Protein sequence: CASSGLTSGSPQYF. The rearrangement joins TRBV6-1 to TRBJ2-3; 12 bases map to TRBD2. The CDR3 has 14 residues. V was pared by 4 bases and J by 10 bases, with 6 bases of the junction left unmatched. CDR1 MNHNS and CDR2 SASEGT come from the germline V gene.